These T cell receptor beta chains were read from a single sample in a study of blood T cell repertoires in COVID-19. Method: immunoSEQ multiplex PCR; TCRdb's copy keeps in-frame clones and lacks some. The data show 180,000 or so clones, roughly 80% seen once. Sequencing used PBMCs or T cells enriched from blood (not recorded which). The origin of the receptors is a woman aged 45-65 years who had recovered from COVID-19. The CDR3 runs from the conserved cysteine through the conserved F or W.

v_gene: TRBV24-1; j_gene: TRBJ2-5; CDR3aa: CATSEEKQGPQETQYF
v_gene: TRBV18; j_gene: TRBJ1-1; CDR3aa: CASSADRFEAFF
v_gene: TRBV29-1; j_gene: TRBJ1-1; CDR3aa: CSGRVTEAFF
v_gene: TRBV4-1; j_gene: TRBJ2-2; CDR3aa: CASSQELWLAVSEYTGELFF
v_gene: TRBV7-9; j_gene: TRBJ1-1; CDR3aa: CASSLDWATEAFF
v_gene: TRBV28; j_gene: TRBJ1-1; CDR3aa: CASSLHLTGENTEAFF
v_gene: TRBV29-1; j_gene: TRBJ1-4; CDR3aa: CSAPGTSNEKLFF
v_gene: TRBV19; j_gene: TRBJ1-1; CDR3aa: CASSIGGNTEAFF
v_gene: TRBV5-1; j_gene: TRBJ1-1; CDR3aa: CASSSGGAVNTEAFF
v_gene: TRBV6-5; j_gene: TRBJ1-2; CDR3aa: CASSSSDRVAIGYTF
v_gene: TRBV12-3/TRBV12-4; j_gene: TRBJ1-5; CDR3aa: CASSFAGQPQHF
v_gene: TRBV4-1; j_gene: TRBJ1-5; CDR3aa: CASSQDRQGARPQHF
v_gene: TRBV6-1; j_gene: TRBJ1-4; CDR3aa: CASSEITDKNEKLFF
v_gene: TRBV6-5; j_gene: TRBJ1-6; CDR3aa: CASRKDLGQRTPLHF
v_gene: TRBV5-1; j_gene: TRBJ2-1; CDR3aa: CASRRTPRGEQFF
v_gene: TRBV7-2; j_gene: TRBJ2-5; CDR3aa: CASSSAGGAETQYF
v_gene: TRBV11-2; j_gene: TRBJ1-5; CDR3aa: CASSQGTGAISNQPQHF
v_gene: TRBV5-6; j_gene: TRBJ1-4; CDR3aa: CASSLAGANEKLFF
v_gene: TRBV19; j_gene: TRBJ1-1; CDR3aa: CASSYPDWGWAFF
v_gene: TRBV28; j_gene: TRBJ1-2; CDR3aa: CASSLPSYGYTF
v_gene: TRBV12-3/TRBV12-4; j_gene: TRBJ1-6; CDR3aa: CASSPGHTGLHF
v_gene: TRBV27; j_gene: TRBJ2-2; CDR3aa: CASSWSDNTGELFF
v_gene: TRBV7-2; j_gene: TRBJ2-5; CDR3aa: CASSWGQGETQYF
v_gene: TRBV15; j_gene: TRBJ1-1; CDR3aa: CATSRGGQSTEAFF
v_gene: TRBV18; j_gene: TRBJ1-1; CDR3aa: CASSPVTRNTEAFF
v_gene: TRBV12-3/TRBV12-4; j_gene: TRBJ1-2; CDR3aa: CASSLMGQAGYTF
v_gene: TRBV5-4; j_gene: TRBJ2-5; CDR3aa: CASSSHRGSSRETQYF
v_gene: TRBV5-1; j_gene: TRBJ1-1; CDR3aa: CASGGYGVTEAFF
v_gene: TRBV28; j_gene: TRBJ1-2; CDR3aa: CASSLWSGNYGYTF
v_gene: TRBV12-3/TRBV12-4; j_gene: TRBJ1-4; CDR3aa: CASSWALGEKLFF
v_gene: TRBV14; j_gene: TRBJ2-5; CDR3aa: CASSQVGLAQETQYF
v_gene: TRBV18; j_gene: TRBJ2-2; CDR3aa: CASSPNPDSTGELFF
v_gene: TRBV3-1/TRBV3-2; j_gene: TRBJ1-1; CDR3aa: CASSQDYMGAAEAFF
v_gene: TRBV11-3; j_gene: TRBJ1-1; CDR3aa: CASSFRAGGAFF
v_gene: TRBV19; j_gene: TRBJ1-6; CDR3aa: CASNVRNSPLHF
v_gene: TRBV7-9; j_gene: TRBJ1-5; CDR3aa: CASSLAGQGLNSGQPQHF
v_gene: TRBV28; j_gene: TRBJ1-4; CDR3aa: CASSAQGDNEKLFF
v_gene: TRBV27; j_gene: TRBJ1-3; CDR3aa: CASSRGGVGNTIYF
v_gene: TRBV5-1; j_gene: TRBJ1-3; CDR3aa: CASSLPSTEGQGLRNTIYF
v_gene: TRBV6-5; j_gene: TRBJ2-1; CDR3aa: CASSYSNRNEQFF
v_gene: TRBV13; j_gene: TRBJ1-6; CDR3aa: CASSLGRGNSPLHF
v_gene: TRBV30; j_gene: TRBJ1-2; CDR3aa: CAWSPDPGGVYGYTF
v_gene: TRBV5-1; j_gene: TRBJ1-4; CDR3aa: CASSFSAGVGEKLFF
v_gene: TRBV25-1; j_gene: TRBJ1-6; CDR3aa: CASSESLGASAPLHF
v_gene: TRBV7-2; j_gene: TRBJ1-5; CDR3aa: CASSLAGTGFEGNQPQHF
v_gene: TRBV11-3; j_gene: TRBJ1-1; CDR3aa: CASSVHGSNTEAFF
v_gene: TRBV7-9; j_gene: TRBJ2-1; CDR3aa: CASSDKTGTEQFF
v_gene: TRBV2; j_gene: TRBJ1-1; CDR3aa: CASNSRPDTEAFF
v_gene: TRBV3-1/TRBV3-2; j_gene: TRBJ1-6; CDR3aa: CASSGHRLFNSPLHF
v_gene: TRBV19; j_gene: TRBJ2-2; CDR3aa: CASSPLAGGTGELFF
v_gene: TRBV27; j_gene: TRBJ1-1; CDR3aa: CASSLLGTEAFF
v_gene: TRBV9; j_gene: TRBJ2-3; CDR3aa: CASREGTLGFTDTQYF
v_gene: TRBV9; j_gene: TRBJ1-2; CDR3aa: CASSEAPTGVDYGYTF
v_gene: TRBV7-9; j_gene: TRBJ1-4; CDR3aa: CASSRTLVEEKLFF